The 28 T cell receptor beta chains in this list originate from one sample, sequenced in a study of OX40 agonist ivuxolimab in advanced cancers. Data came from immunoSEQ multiplex PCR; TCRdb stores just in-frame clones and leaves some out. The sample holds about 150,000 clones, just over 90% seen once. The sequencing used CD4+ or CD8+ T cells sorted from blood, collected in a trial of the OX40 agonist ivuxolimab. These receptors were taken from an adult with an advanced solid tumor such as melanoma, head and neck, liver or kidney cancer.

This chain uses TRBV15 with TRBJ2-7, with 9 nucleotides matching TRBD1. J gave up 1 base and V 6 bases, and 4 bases lay outside the gene matches. CDR1 and CDR2 (germline): LNHNV, YYDKDF (reference sequence). The CDR3 covers 14 residues. The CDR3 coding sequence is TGTGCCACCAGAAAGACAGGGGGGTCCTACGAGCAGTACTTC. Its translation: CATRKTGGSYEQYF.

This clone showed up just once. This chain links TRBV19 with TRBJ2-7; TRBD2 is a possible D gene (7 bases). Trimming shortened V by 5 bases and J by 3 bases, and 17 bases separated the two germline ends. Germline CDR1 is LNHDA and CDR2 is SQIVND (reference sequence). This CDR3 contains 15 residues. The CDR3 loop is CASSAQQGGVYEQYF. The DNA for the CDR3 is TGTGCCAGTAGTGCCCAACAGGGAGGGGTCTACGAGCAGTACTTC. Together with reference TRBV19 and TRBJ2-7, the CDR3 gives the full variable domain: DGGITQSPKYLFRKEGQNVTLSCEQNLNHDAMYWYRQDPGQGLRLIYYSQIVNDFQKGDIAEGYSVSREKKESFPLTVTSAQKNPTAFYLCASSAQQGGVYEQYFGPGTRLTVT.

The chain links TRBV28 to TRBJ1-2; D not certain. CDR1 and CDR2 from the germline V gene are MDHEN and SYDVKM. This CDR3 is built from 14 residues. Trimming pared 8 bases from V and 2 bases from J, leaving 15 bases between. The CDR3 loop reads CASHRRGENYGYTF. For the CDR3, the DNA is TGTGCCAGCCATAGGCGGGGAGAGAACTATGGCTACACCTTC.

The rearrangement joins TRBV28 to TRBJ1-2; D is uncertain. Trimming removed 5 bases at V and 5 bases at J, with 21 bases between. The CDR3 is 16 amino acids. Per the germline V gene, CDR1 is MDHEN and CDR2 is SYDVKM. The DNA for the CDR3 is TGTGCCAGCAGTCTTGGGCCCCCAGTTGGTGGGTATGGCTACACCTTC. This encodes CASSLGPPVGGYGYTF.

The table lists this clone with a count of one. Different DNA sequences within this sample yield the same CDR3. J is TRBJ2-7 and V is TRBV7-2; D is uncertain. Trimming took off 0 bases at V and 2 bases at J, with 5 bases between the two ends. This CDR3 has 13 residues. CDR1 and CDR2 (germline): SGHTA, FQGNSA. DNA for the CDR3: TGTGCCAGCAGCTTAGCAGGAGCCTACGAGCAGTACTTC. Translating it yields CASSLAGAYEQYF.

The genes are TRBV6-5 and TRBJ2-5, with 11 bases that match TRBD2. The J call may be wrong; the DNA end is better matched by TRBJ2-7. Germline-derived CDR1 and CDR2 are MNHEY and SVGAGI. CDR3 size: 16 residues. CDR3 nucleotides: TGTGCCAGCAGTTATAACGGACTAGCGGGCCCCTACGAGCAGTACTTC. Its translation is CASSYNGLAGPYEQYF.

CDR3 sequence (DNA): TGTGCCAGCATTAGCGGGGGGCGAAACACCGGGGAGCTGTTTTTT. It yields the protein CASISGGRNTGELFF. The chain links TRBV6-5 to TRBJ2-2; TRBD2 matches 10 bases. The ends lost 7 bases at V and 2 bases at J; junction bases unmatched: 4. From germline, CDR1 is MNHEY and CDR2 SVGAGI. This CDR3 is 15 amino acids long.

The gene calls are TRBV5-1 and TRBJ2-7; D call uncertain. This CDR3 has 15 amino acids. Trimming took 2 bases from V and 3 from J, leaving 15 bases between them. Germline CDR1 and CDR2: SGHRS and YFSETQ. The CDR3 DNA reads TGCGCCAGCAGCTTTGACGGGCCGGGTGGCTACGAGCAGTACTTC. Its protein is CASSFDGPGGYEQYF.

V is TRBV5-4 and J is TRBJ1-4; D might be TRBD1 (6 bases). V lost 2 bases and J lost 8, with 16 bases in between. Germline V gives CDR1 SGHNT, CDR2 YYREEE (reference sequence). The length of the CDR3 is 15 residues. The CDR3 is CASSFRAGAREKLFF. As DNA, the CDR3 is TGTGCCAGCAGCTTCAGGGCGGGGGCGCGGGAAAAACTGTTTTTT.

The chain recombines TRBV6-6 with TRBJ2-3, with D tentatively TRBD2 (6 bases). The CDR3 sequence is 14 residues long. Germline CDR1 is MNHNY and CDR2 is SVGAGI (reference sequence). V was pared by 2 bases and J by 4 bases, with 10 bases between. The CDR3 coding sequence is TGTGCCAGCAGTTACCGCGGAGGGGCAGATACGCAGTATTTT. Translating it yields CASSYRGGADTQYF.

The V call is TRBV5-1, the J call TRBJ1-5; tentative D call: TRBD1 (6 bases). The ends were cut back, 7 bases at V and 4 bases at J, with 15 bases in the middle. CDR1 SGHRS and CDR2 YFSETQ come from the germline V gene. This CDR3 comprises 14 residues. The CDR3 nucleotides are TGCGCCAGCGGACCCGGGACACCTAATCAGCCCCAGCATTTT. Translated, it gives CASGPGTPNQPQHF.

The chain joins TRBV5-1 to TRBJ1-3; maybe TRBD1 (5 bases). CDR1 is SGHRS and CDR2 is YFSETQ in the germline V gene. This CDR3 spans 15 amino acids. With 3 bases removed from V and 3 bases from J, the gap between germline ends came to 13 bases. The CDR3 protein is CASSSLRDGGNTIYF. CDR3 DNA sequence: TGCGCCAGCAGCTCACTCCGGGACGGTGGAAACACCATATATTTT. Based on the CDR3 plus reference TRBV5-1 and TRBJ1-3, the full variable domain is KAGVTQTPRYLIKTRGQQVTLSCSPISGHRSVSWYQQTPGQGLQFLFEYFSETQRNKGNFPGRFSGRQFSNSRSEMNVSTLELGDSALYLCASSSLRDGGNTIYFGEGSWLTVV.

V gene TRBV2 combines with J gene TRBJ2-4, with D unresolved. This CDR3 contains 14 residues. V was cut by 10 bases and J by 0 bases, with 13 bases left in between. The germline gives CDR1 SNHLY, CDR2 FYNNEI. The DNA for the CDR3 is TGTGCCACCCGACGCTGGCTAGCCAAAAACATTCAGTACTTC. This sequence encodes CATRRWLAKNIQYF. Using reference TRBV2 and TRBJ2-4 for the parts outside the CDR3, the full variable domain is EPEVTQTPSHQVTQMGQEVILRCVPISNHLYFYWYRQILGQKVEFLVSFYNNEISEKSEIFDDQFSVERPDGSNFTLKIRSTKLEDSAMYFCATRRWLAKNIQYFGAGTRLSVL.

The chain joins TRBV5-3 to TRBJ2-2; possible D gene TRBD1, 5 bases. TRBV5-3 has ORF status, its function being uncertain. The CDR3 totals 15 residues. V lost 8 bases and J 4 bases, leaving 18 bases between the germline ends. The CDR3 DNA reads TGTGCCAGCAGCCAAGACGTCAGGGCCACCGGGGAGCTGTTTTTT. Translation gives CASSQDVRATGELFF.

The gene calls are TRBV6-5 and TRBJ1-2; unclear D gene. Germline values: CDR1 MNHEY, CDR2 SVGAGI. The V end lost 2 bases, the J end lost 4 bases, and 11 bases lay between the germline ends. The CDR3 contains 14 residues. CDR3 in amino acids: CASSYPTRSYGYTF. The DNA for the CDR3 is TGTGCCAGCAGTTACCCCACGCGGAGCTATGGCTACACCTTC.

The chain uses TRBV25-1 and TRBJ1-1; 9 bases align to TRBD1. V lost 4 bases, J lost 4 bases, and 13 bases stayed unmatched. The CDR3 loop spans 17 amino acids. Germline lookup yields CDR1 MGHDK and CDR2 SYGVNS. The CDR3 region is CASSGSNRGRPGTEAFF. Written as DNA, the CDR3 is TGTGCCAGCAGTGGATCAAACAGGGGGCGGCCGGGCACTGAAGCTTTCTTT.

The J gene is TRBJ1-6, the V gene TRBV4-3, with D perhaps TRBD1 (6 bases). The V and J ends lost 1 base and 6 bases respectively, with 13 bases between them. The CDR3 contains 16 residues. Germline CDR1 is LGHNA and CDR2 is YSLEER. CDR3 sequence reads: CASSQGKTGSNSPLHF. DNA of the CDR3: TGCGCCAGCAGCCAAGGAAAAACAGGGAGTAATTCACCCCTCCACTTT.

The chain joins TRBV5-6 to TRBJ1-5, with a tentative D call TRBD1 (6 bases). The CDR3 has 14 amino acids. Trimming stripped 3 bases from V and 7 bases from J, with 14 bases between. Per the germline V gene, CDR1 is SGHDT and CDR2 is YYEEEE. The CDR3 reads CASSSSGVGQPQHF. DNA for the CDR3: TGTGCCAGCAGCTCTTCAGGGGTAGGGCAGCCCCAGCATTTT. Drawing the rest from reference TRBV5-6 and TRBJ1-5, the complete variable domain is DAGVTQSPTHLIKTRGQQVTLRCSPKSGHDTVSWYQQALGQGPQFIFQYYEEEERQRGNFPDRFSGHQFPNYSSELNVNALLLGDSALYLCASSSSGVGQPQHFGDGTRLSIL.

V gene TRBV7-3 combines with J gene TRBJ2-2, with TRBD2 as a possible D gene (6 bases). Germline V CDR1 and CDR2: SGHTA, FQGTGA. This CDR3 region has 12 residues. V was trimmed by 0 bases and J by 15 bases, leaving 11 bases between them. The CDR3 protein is CASSLTSGLVFF. CDR3 nucleotides: TGTGCCAGCAGCTTAACTAGCGGTCTAGTGTTTTTT.

This chain joins TRBV5-1 and TRBJ2-5; the match to TRBD1 covers 11 bases. V trimming: 7 bases; J trimming: 5 bases; junction bases outside the gene matches: 10. The CDR3 consists of 15 residues. Germline CDR1 SGHRS, CDR2 YFSETQ. The CDR3 sequence is CASGPGQGVRETQYF. DNA for the CDR3: TGCGCCAGCGGCCCGGGACAGGGGGTCCGGGAGACCCAGTACTTC.

The V and J genes are TRBV7-2 and TRBJ2-1, with D tentatively TRBD1 or TRBD2 (6 bases each). CDR1 SGHTA and CDR2 FQGNSA come from the germline V gene. The V end lost 0 bases, the J end lost 4 bases, and 10 bases lay between the germline ends. This CDR3 contains 15 residues. CDR3 DNA: TGTGCCAGCAGCTTAGCAGGGGGGCCGTACAATGAGCAGTTCTTC. Protein product: CASSLAGGPYNEQFF.

J is TRBJ1-2 and V is TRBV4-1; D is possibly TRBD1 (6 bases). V dropped 4 bases and J dropped 2 bases, with 17 bases sitting between them. This CDR3 spans 16 amino acids. Germline V lookup: CDR1 MGHRA, CDR2 YSYEKL. CDR3 region: CASSPRTVQLNYGYTF. CDR3 nucleotide sequence: TGCGCCAGCAGCCCTAGGACAGTGCAGTTAAACTATGGCTACACCTTC.

The chain is built from TRBV5-6 and TRBJ2-7; D is unresolved. CDR3 length: 15 amino acids. Germline V gives CDR1 SGHDT, CDR2 YYEEEE. Trimming cost V 0 bases and J 2 bases, with 12 bases left between them. The CDR3: CASSLAAARAYEQYF. The CDR3 nucleotides read TGTGCCAGCAGCTTGGCGGCCGCGCGCGCCTACGAGCAGTACTTC.

The V and J genes are TRBV6-5 and TRBJ1-5; maybe TRBD1 (6 bases). Germline CDR1 reads MNHEY; CDR2 reads SVGAGI. The CDR3 consists of 13 residues. With 5 bases removed from V and 7 bases from J, the gap between germline ends came to 12 bases. The CDR3 coding sequence is TGTGCCAGCAGTCACAGGGAGGGCCAGCCCCAGCATTTT. Its protein product is CASSHREGQPQHF.

In nucleotides, the CDR3 is TGTGCCATCAGTGACCAGTTTGGGGCAGATACGCAGTATTTT. Its translation: CAISDQFGADTQYF. The chain links TRBV10-3 to TRBJ2-3; D remains unclear. This CDR3 is built from 14 residues. Germline loops: CDR1 ENHRY, CDR2 SYGVKD. The V end was cut by 3 bases, the J end by 4 bases, with 11 bases between.

The chain combines TRBV4-1 with TRBJ2-3, with 9 nucleotides matching TRBD2. Germline V gene sequence: CDR1 MGHRA, CDR2 YSYEKL. The V gene end was trimmed by 3 bases and the J gene end by 2 bases; junction bases not matched to a gene: 6. The CDR3 covers 16 residues. The CDR3 loop is CASSQVAGASTDTQYF. The CDR3 nucleotides read TGCGCCAGCAGCCAGGTAGCGGGGGCCTCCACAGATACGCAGTATTTT.

Note on this clone: This sample includes further DNA sequences coding for the same CDR3. The chain employs TRBV5-1 and TRBJ2-1, with 8 bases identical to TRBD2. Germline V CDR1 and CDR2: SGHRS, YFSETQ. V lost 4 bases to trimming and J lost 7 bases; unmatched junction nucleotides: 7. The CDR3 has 14 residues. CDR3 protein: CASSGTGGRNEQFF. CDR3 sequence (DNA): TGCGCCAGCAGCGGGACGGGGGGGCGGAATGAGCAGTTCTTC.

This rearrangement joins TRBV19 to TRBJ2-2, with 8 bases matching TRBD2. CDR1 LNHDA and CDR2 SQIVND come from the germline V gene (reference sequence). This CDR3 is 18 amino acids long. The J segment lost 5 bases and the V segment lost 3 bases, leaving 14 bases of the junction unmatched. The CDR3 protein is CASSMGLWASGRTGELFF. The CDR3 nucleotides read TGTGCCAGTAGTATGGGCCTCTGGGCTAGCGGGCGAACCGGGGAGCTGTTTTTT.